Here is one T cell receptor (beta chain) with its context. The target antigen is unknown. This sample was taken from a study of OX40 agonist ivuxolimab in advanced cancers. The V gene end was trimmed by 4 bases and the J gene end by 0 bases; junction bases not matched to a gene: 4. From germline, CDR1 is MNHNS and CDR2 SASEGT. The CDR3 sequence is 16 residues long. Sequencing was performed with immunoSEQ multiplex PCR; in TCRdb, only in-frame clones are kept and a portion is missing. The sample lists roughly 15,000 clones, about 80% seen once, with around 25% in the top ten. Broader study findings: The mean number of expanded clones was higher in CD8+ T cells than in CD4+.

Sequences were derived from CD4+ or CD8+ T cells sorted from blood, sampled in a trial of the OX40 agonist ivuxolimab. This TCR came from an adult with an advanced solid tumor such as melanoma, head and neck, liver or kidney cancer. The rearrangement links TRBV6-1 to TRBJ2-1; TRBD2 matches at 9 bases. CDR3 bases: TGTGCCAGCAGTGGACTAGCGGTTCACTCCTACAATGAGCAGTTCTTC. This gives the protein CASSGLAVHSYNEQFF.